This T cell receptor beta chain came from a study of OX40 agonist ivuxolimab in advanced cancers. Study-wide background: Recorded diagnoses for dose-escalation patients were hepatocellular carcinoma, melanoma, renal cell or head and neck cancer. Earlier treatment with anti-PD-1, anti-PD-L1 or anti-CTLA-4 was permitted, and around 43% had received some.

This table comes from immunoSEQ multiplex PCR, and its TCRdb copy is limited to in-frame clones, with some not included. The sample contains some 33,000 clones, more than 80% of which appear only once. With respect to this clone: Its antigen is as yet unknown.

Germline V CDR1 and CDR2: LGHNA, YSLEER. This CDR3 spans 16 amino acids. V lost 0 bases and J lost 4, with 15 bases in between. Points from the study as a whole: The average count of expanded clones was higher among CD8+ T cells than among CD4+. At doses 0.1 to 3.0 mg/kg, CD4+ and CD8+ clones expanded.

This clonotype originated in an adult with an advanced solid tumor such as melanoma, head and neck, liver or kidney cancer. The rearrangement uses TRBV4-3 and TRBJ1-2, with TRBD1 as a possible D gene (5 bases). This material consisted of CD4+ or CD8+ T cells sorted from blood, taken in a trial of the OX40 agonist ivuxolimab. CDR3 amino acids: CASSQDVRGAGYGYTF. CDR3 DNA sequence: TGCGCCAGCAGCCAAGATGTAAGGGGCGCAGGCTATGGCTACACCTTC.